This passage covers 19 T cell receptor beta chains from one sample sequenced in a study of patients and donors after allogeneic stem cell transplantation. TCRdb re-called the RT-PCR reads through MiXCR, storing one row per CDR3 protein. The profile shows around 200,000 distinct CDR3 sequences, roughly two fifths of them singletons. Sequenced material: blood, either unsorted or a sorted T cell fraction (not recorded which). The receptors here all came from a human donor who was either an allogeneic HSCT recipient or a stem cell or donor lymphocyte infusion donor (not recorded which). It is not recorded whose cells these are; they may come from a transplant donor.

The V gene is TRBV7-3, the J gene TRBJ1-1; D ambiguous. The CDR3 totals 13 residues. From germline, CDR1 is SGHTA and CDR2 FQGTGA. The ends were cut back, 0 bases at V and 3 bases at J, with 5 bases in the middle. The DNA for the CDR3 is TGTGCCAGCAGCTTAACAACCCACACTGAAGCTTTCTTT. Encoded protein: CASSLTTHTEAFF.

Only a few counts were recorded for this clonotype. V usage is TRBV19 and J usage is TRBJ1-5; possible D gene TRBD1, 6 bases. This CDR3 comprises 14 residues. The ends were cut back, 3 bases at V and 4 bases at J, with 10 bases in the middle. Germline V gene lookup returns CDR1 LNHDA and CDR2 SQIVND (reference sequence). CDR3: CASSIGRGNQPQHF. CDR3 in DNA: TGTGCCAGTAGTATCGGCAGGGGAAATCAGCCCCAGCATTTT.

This clonotype has more than one count but fewer than ten. The genes are TRBV24-1 and TRBJ1-6; D may be TRBD1 (6 bases). The CDR3 contains 13 residues. V was pared by 8 bases and J by 7 bases, with 11 bases between. CDR1 is KGHDR and CDR2 is SFDVKD in the germline V gene. CDR3 nucleotides: TGTGCCACCAACAGGGCCCCAAATTCACCCCTCCACTTT. Its translation: CATNRAPNSPLHF.

The chain uses TRBV4-2 and TRBJ1-1; no clear D. V was pared by 0 bases and J by 10 bases, with 12 bases between. The CDR3 is 13 amino acids. The germline gives CDR1 LGHNA, CDR2 YNFKEQ. As DNA, the CDR3 is TGTGCCAGCAGCCAAGAACGGAATGGAGGAGCTTTCTTT. Translation gives CASSQERNGGAFF.

The rearrangement links TRBV5-1 to TRBJ2-7, with no clear D. The CDR3 runs to 14 residues. Germline V lookup: CDR1 SGHRS, CDR2 YFSETQ. Trimming removed 0 bases at V and 2 bases at J, with 9 bases between. The CDR3 loop reads CASSLDTSAYEQYF. CDR3 bases: TGCGCCAGCAGCTTGGACACAAGCGCCTACGAGCAGTACTTC.

The chain uses TRBV6-2 or TRBV6-3 and TRBJ2-1, with D unclear. There are 16 residues in the CDR3. Germline assignment: CDR1 MNHEY and CDR2 SVGEGT. The germline V and J ends were trimmed by 0 bases and 0 bases, with 9 bases remaining between them. The CDR3 DNA follows: TGTGCCAGCAGTTACTCAGACAAGAGCTCCTACAATGAGCAGTTCTTC. It codes for CASSYSDKSSYNEQFF.

There are a few counts of this clonotype. V and J are TRBV29-1 and TRBJ2-7; D tentatively fits TRBD1 or TRBD2 (6 bases each). The CDR3 runs 13 residues. The V gene lost 6 bases and the J gene lost 2 bases, with 14 bases spanning the gap. In germline, CDR1 is SQVTM, CDR2 ANQGSEA. CDR3 region: CSVGRDTAYEQYF. DNA for the CDR3: TGCAGCGTGGGGCGGGACACAGCCTACGAGCAGTACTTC.

This clonotype has more than one count but fewer than ten. The chain carries TRBV5-6 and TRBJ2-7; D gene uncertain. V shed 2 bases and J shed 2 bases, with 14 bases lying between them. CDR1 and CDR2 (germline): SGHDT, YYEEEE. The length of the CDR3 is 15 residues. The CDR3 region has the DNA TGTGCCAGCAGCTTATTTTCGGGTCCTCCCTACGAGCAGTACTTC. It encodes CASSLFSGPPYEQYF.

This clonotype came up once. The chain joins TRBV4-2 to TRBJ1-2; D is perhaps TRBD1 (6 bases). This CDR3 is built from 19 residues. Trimming left V 0 bases short and J 1 base short, with 21 bases between. Germline loops: CDR1 LGHNA, CDR2 YNFKEQ. The CDR3 sequence: CASSQDRIDRRGLNYGYTF. CDR3 nucleotide sequence: TGTGCCAGCAGCCAAGATCGGATCGACAGGCGAGGCCTTAACTATGGCTACACCTTC.

Notes on this clonotype: Mismatch with germline at one junction end may stem from a read error. The rearrangement links TRBV12-3 or TRBV12-4 to TRBJ2-7, with 9 nucleotides matching TRBD2. The CDR3 is 14 residues long. The CDR3 protein is CASSIAGEPYEQYF. For the CDR3, the DNA is TGTGCCAGCAGTATAGCGGGGGAACCCTACGAGCAGTACTTC.

V usage is TRBV7-9 and J usage is TRBJ2-2; D may be TRBD2 (6 bases). The length of the CDR3 is 17 residues. The V and J ends lost 4 bases and 0 bases respectively, with 15 bases between them. Per germline, CDR1 SEHNR and CDR2 FQNEAQ (reference sequence). The CDR3 bases are TGTGCCAGCAGCTCGCCCCCCGGGAGTACGAACACCGGGGAGCTGTTTTTT. Residues: CASSSPPGSTNTGELFF.

In its sample, this clonotype was seen a few times. This chain links TRBV20-1 with TRBJ1-1; 8 bases map to TRBD1. Germline V gene sequence: CDR1 DFQATT, CDR2 SNEGSKA (reference sequence). This CDR3 is built from 12 residues. With 3 bases clipped from V and 4 bases from J, the junction kept 1 base outside the gene matches. The CDR3 bases are TGCAGTGCTAGCAGGGGGCTCACTGAAGCTTTCTTT. It translates to CSASRGLTEAFF.

This chain connects TRBV6-6 to TRBJ1-1; D is unresolved. This CDR3 spans 15 amino acids. Trimming took 0 bases from V and 5 from J, leaving 13 bases between them. CDR1 and CDR2 from the germline V gene are MNHNY and SVGAGI (reference sequence). The chain's CDR3 is CASSYSKREGTEAFF. In DNA, the CDR3 is TGTGCCAGCAGTTACTCGAAACGGGAAGGGACTGAAGCTTTCTTT.

The chain has TRBV20-1 and TRBJ1-4, with D possibly matching TRBD1 (6 bases). V lost 5 bases to trimming and J lost 7 bases, with 14 bases between them. This CDR3 spans 13 amino acids. Germline CDR1 reads DFQATT; CDR2 reads SNEGSKA (reference sequence). CDR3 DNA sequence: TGCAGTGCTGGCCGGGACATACCTGAAAAACTGTTTTTT. Protein: CSAGRDIPEKLFF.

The genes are TRBV12-3 or TRBV12-4 and TRBJ2-7, with D perhaps assigned TRBD1 or TRBD2 (5 bases each). V was pared by 1 base and J by 13 bases, with 14 bases between. This CDR3 is built from 12 residues. In nucleotides, the CDR3 is TGTGCCAGCAGTTTAGGAGGGACCGCCATATACTTC. Translated: CASSLGGTAIYF.

The chain is built from TRBV15 and TRBJ1-5, with D perhaps TRBD1 (6 bases). Germline assignment: CDR1 LNHNV and CDR2 YYDKDF (reference sequence). The length of the CDR3 is 18 residues. V lost 1 base, J lost 1 base, and 17 bases lay in between. CDR3 residues: CATSRVGGRELSNQPQHF. The CDR3 DNA reads TGTGCCACCAGCAGAGTCGGGGGCAGGGAGTTAAGCAATCAGCCCCAGCATTTT.

Only a few counts were recorded for this clonotype. The V and J genes are TRBV10-3 and TRBJ2-5; unclear D gene. Germline-derived CDR1 and CDR2 are ENHRY and SYGVKD. V dropped 4 bases and J dropped 3 bases, with 12 bases sitting between them. This CDR3 contains 14 residues. The CDR3 DNA reads TGTGCCATCAGTGTACGTCTTCGTGAAGAGACCCAGTACTTC. Translation: CAISVRLREETQYF.

The V and J genes are TRBV4-3 and TRBJ1-1, with 9 positions matching TRBD1. With V trimmed by 1 base and J by 4 bases, 4 bases remained unmatched. There are 15 residues in the CDR3. Germline assignment: CDR1 LGHNA and CDR2 YSLEER. This CDR3 is CASSQGTGAPTEAFF. CDR3 DNA: TGCGCCAGCAGCCAAGGGACAGGGGCCCCCACTGAAGCTTTCTTT.

This clonotype has only a few counts. This rearrangement joins TRBV7-9 to TRBJ1-6; TRBD1 might be the D (5 bases). This CDR3 has 15 amino acids. Trimming cost V 5 bases and J 5 bases, with 13 bases left between them. Germline V lookup: CDR1 SEHNR, CDR2 FQNEAQ (reference sequence). The CDR3 loop is CASSTPGRDNSPLHF. The DNA of the CDR3 is TGTGCCAGCAGCACCCCGGGACGGGATAATTCACCCCTCCACTTT.